This T cell receptor beta chain was sequenced during a study of cytomegalovirus exposure and HLA in healthy donors. Vbeta (60) and Jbeta (13) primers were used in the PCR. TCRdb keeps only in-frame clones here, not all; method: immunoSEQ multiplex PCR. The table shows about 120,000 clones, with 15% to 20% occurring only once. The CDR3 loop spans 13 amino acids. The germline gives CDR1 SGHTA, CDR2 FQGTGA. V dropped 0 bases and J dropped 6 bases, with 5 bases sitting between them. The material sequenced was PBMCs. This receptor was identified in a female donor in good health and CMV-seropositive. This chain connects TRBV7-3 to TRBJ2-2, with no clear D. The CDR3 here is CASSLTRAGELFF. The CDR3 DNA reads as TGTGCCAGCAGCTTAACCCGTGCCGGGGAGCTGTTTTTT.